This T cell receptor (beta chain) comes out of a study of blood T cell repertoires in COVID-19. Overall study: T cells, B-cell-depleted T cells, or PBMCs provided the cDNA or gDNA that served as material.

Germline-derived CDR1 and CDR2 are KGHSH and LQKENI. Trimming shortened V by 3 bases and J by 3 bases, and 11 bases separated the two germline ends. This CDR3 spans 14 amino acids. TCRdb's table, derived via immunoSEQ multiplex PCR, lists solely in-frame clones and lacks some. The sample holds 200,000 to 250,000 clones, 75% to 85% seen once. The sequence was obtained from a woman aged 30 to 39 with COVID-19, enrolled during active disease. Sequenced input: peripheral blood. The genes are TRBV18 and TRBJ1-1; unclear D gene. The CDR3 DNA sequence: TGTGCCAGCTCACCCCTTTCGGAGGACACTGAAGCTTTCTTT. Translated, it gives CASSPLSEDTEAFF.